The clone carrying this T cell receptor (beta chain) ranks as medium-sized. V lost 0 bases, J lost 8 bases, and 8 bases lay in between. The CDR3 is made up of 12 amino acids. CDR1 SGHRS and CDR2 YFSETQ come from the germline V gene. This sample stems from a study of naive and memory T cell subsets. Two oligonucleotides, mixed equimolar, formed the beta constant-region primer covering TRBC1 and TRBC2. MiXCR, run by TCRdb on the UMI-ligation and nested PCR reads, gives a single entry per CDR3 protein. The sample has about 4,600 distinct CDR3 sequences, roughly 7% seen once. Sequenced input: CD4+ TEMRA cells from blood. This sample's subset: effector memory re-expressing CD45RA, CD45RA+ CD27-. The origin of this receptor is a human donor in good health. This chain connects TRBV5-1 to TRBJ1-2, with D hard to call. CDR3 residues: CASSLDGKGYTF. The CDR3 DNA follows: TGCGCCAGCAGCTTGGACGGCAAAGGCTACACCTTC.